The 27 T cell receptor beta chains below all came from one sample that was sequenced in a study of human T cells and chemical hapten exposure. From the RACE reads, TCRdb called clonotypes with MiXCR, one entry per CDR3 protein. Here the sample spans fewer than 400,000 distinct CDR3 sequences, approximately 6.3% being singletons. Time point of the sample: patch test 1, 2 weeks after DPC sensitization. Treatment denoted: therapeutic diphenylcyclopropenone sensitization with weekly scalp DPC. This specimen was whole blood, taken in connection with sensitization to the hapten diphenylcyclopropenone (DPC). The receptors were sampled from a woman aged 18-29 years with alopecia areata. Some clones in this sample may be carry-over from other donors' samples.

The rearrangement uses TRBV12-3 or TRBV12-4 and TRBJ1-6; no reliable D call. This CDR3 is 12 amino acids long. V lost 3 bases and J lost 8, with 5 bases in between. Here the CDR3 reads CASSFVDSPLHF. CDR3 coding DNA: TGTGCCAGCAGTTTTGTAGATTCACCCCTCCACTTT.

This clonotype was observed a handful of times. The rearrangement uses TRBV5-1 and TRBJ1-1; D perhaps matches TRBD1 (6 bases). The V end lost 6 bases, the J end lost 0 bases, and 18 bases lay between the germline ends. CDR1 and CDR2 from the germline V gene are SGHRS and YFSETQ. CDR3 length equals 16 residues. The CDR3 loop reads CASKTFQGTLNTEAFF. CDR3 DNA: TGCGCCAGCAAAACATTTCAGGGGACGTTGAACACTGAAGCTTTCTTT.

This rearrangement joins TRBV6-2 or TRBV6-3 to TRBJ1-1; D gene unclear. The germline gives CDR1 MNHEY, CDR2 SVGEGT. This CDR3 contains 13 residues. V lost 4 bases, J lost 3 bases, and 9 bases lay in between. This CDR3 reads CASSSTPDTEAFF. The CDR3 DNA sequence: TGTGCCAGCAGTTCCACGCCCGACACTGAAGCTTTCTTT.

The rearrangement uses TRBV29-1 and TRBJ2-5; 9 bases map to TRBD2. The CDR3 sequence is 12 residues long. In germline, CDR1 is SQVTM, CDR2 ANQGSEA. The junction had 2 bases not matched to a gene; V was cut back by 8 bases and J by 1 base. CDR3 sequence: CSSSGAQETQYF. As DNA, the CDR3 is TGCAGCTCTAGCGGGGCCCAAGAGACCCAGTACTTC.

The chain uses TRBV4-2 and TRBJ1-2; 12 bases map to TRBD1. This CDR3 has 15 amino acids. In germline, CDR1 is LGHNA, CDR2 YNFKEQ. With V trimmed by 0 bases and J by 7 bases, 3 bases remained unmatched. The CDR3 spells CASSQEGQGAPGYTF. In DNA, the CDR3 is TGTGCCAGCAGCCAAGAGGGACAGGGGGCGCCTGGCTACACCTTC.

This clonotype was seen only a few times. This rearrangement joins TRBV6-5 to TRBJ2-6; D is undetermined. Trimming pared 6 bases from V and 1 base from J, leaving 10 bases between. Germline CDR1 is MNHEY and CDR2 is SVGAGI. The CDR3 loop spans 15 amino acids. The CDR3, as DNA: TGTGCCAGCAGACAAGACATTTCTGGGGCCAACGTCCTGACTTTC. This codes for CASRQDISGANVLTF.

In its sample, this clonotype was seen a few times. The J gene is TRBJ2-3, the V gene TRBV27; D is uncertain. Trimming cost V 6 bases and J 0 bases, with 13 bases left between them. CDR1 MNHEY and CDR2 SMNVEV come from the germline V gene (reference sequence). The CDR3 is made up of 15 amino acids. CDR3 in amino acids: CASSRADRSTDTQYF. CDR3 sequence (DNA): TGTGCCAGCAGCCGCGCCGACCGAAGCACAGATACGCAGTATTTT.

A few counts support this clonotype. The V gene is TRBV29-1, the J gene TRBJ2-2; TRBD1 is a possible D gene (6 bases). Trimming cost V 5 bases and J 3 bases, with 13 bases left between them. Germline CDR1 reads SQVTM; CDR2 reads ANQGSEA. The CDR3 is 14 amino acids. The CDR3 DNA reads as TGCAGCGTTCAGGCAGGGGTGGACACCGGGGAGCTGTTTTTT. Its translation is CSVQAGVDTGELFF.

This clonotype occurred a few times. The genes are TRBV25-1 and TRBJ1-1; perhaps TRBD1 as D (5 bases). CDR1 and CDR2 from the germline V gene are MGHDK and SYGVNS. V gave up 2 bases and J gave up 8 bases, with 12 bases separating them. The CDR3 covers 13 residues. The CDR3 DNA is TGTGCCAGCAGTGAAATTTTGGGGGACGAAGCTTTCTTT. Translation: CASSEILGDEAFF.

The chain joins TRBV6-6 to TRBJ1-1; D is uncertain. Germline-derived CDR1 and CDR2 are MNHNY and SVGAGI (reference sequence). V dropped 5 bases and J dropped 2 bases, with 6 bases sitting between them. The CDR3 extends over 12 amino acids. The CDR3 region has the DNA TGTGCCAGCAGTGACATTAACACTGAAGCTTTCTTT. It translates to CASSDINTEAFF.

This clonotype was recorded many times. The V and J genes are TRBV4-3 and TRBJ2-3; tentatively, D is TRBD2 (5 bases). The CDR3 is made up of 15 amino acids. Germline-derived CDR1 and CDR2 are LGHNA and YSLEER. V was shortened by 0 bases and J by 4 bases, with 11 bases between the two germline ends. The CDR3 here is CASSQELDLADTQYF. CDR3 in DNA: TGCGCCAGCAGCCAAGAACTAGATCTTGCAGATACGCAGTATTTT.

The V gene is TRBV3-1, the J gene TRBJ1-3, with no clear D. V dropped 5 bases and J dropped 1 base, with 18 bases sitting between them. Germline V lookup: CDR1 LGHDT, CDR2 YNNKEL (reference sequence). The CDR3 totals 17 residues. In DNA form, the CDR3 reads TGTGCCAGCAGCACTGCAGACGGATTGAATTCTGGAAACACCATATATTTT. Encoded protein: CASSTADGLNSGNTIYF.

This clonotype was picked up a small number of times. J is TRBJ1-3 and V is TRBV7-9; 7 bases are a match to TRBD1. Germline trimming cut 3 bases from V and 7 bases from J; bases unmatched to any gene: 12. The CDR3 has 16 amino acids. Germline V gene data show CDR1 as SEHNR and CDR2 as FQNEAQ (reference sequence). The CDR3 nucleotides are TGTGCCAGCAGCTTCCTAGGGACAGCCTGGGAGAACACCATATATTTT. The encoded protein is CASSFLGTAWENTIYF.

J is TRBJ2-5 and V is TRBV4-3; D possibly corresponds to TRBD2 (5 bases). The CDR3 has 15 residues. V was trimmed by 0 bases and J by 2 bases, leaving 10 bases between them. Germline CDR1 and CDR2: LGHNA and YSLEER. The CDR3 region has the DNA TGCGCCAGCAGCCAAGATCGCGACTATCAAGAGACCCAGTACTTC. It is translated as CASSQDRDYQETQYF.

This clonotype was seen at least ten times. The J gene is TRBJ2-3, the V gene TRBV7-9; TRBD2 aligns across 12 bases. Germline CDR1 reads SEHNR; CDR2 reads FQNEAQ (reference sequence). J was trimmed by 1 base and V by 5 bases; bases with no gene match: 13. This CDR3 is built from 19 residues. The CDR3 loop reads CASSPPPLAGGPGTDTQYF. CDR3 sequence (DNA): TGTGCCAGCAGCCCGCCCCCCCTAGCGGGGGGGCCGGGCACAGATACGCAGTATTTT.

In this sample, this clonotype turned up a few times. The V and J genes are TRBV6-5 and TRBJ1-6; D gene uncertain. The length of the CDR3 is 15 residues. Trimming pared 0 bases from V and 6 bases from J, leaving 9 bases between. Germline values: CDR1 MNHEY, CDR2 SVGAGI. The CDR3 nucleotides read TGTGCCAGCAGTTACTCATCGGGATTTAATTCACCCCTCCACTTT. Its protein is CASSYSSGFNSPLHF.

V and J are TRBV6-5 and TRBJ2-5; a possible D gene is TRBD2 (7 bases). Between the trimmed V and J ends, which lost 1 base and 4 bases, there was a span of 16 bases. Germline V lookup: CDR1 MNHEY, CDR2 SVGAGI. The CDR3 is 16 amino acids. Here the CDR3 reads CASSYYGGPGGETQYF. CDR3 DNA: TGTGCCAGCAGTTACTACGGGGGGCCCGGGGGAGAGACCCAGTACTTC.

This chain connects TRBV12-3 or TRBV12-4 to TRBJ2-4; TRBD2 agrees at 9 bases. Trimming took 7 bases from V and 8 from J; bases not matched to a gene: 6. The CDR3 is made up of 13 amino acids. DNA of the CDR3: TGTGCCAGCAAGCGGGGGGCCGGGGACATTCAGTACTTC. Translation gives CASKRGAGDIQYF.

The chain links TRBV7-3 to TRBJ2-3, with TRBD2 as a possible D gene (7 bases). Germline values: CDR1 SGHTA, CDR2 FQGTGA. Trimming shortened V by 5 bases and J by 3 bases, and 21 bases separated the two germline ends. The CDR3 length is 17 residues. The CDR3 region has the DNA TGTGCCAGCAGCCCAGCGGGGACGAATACAGGGACAGATACGCAGTATTTT. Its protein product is CASSPAGTNTGTDTQYF.

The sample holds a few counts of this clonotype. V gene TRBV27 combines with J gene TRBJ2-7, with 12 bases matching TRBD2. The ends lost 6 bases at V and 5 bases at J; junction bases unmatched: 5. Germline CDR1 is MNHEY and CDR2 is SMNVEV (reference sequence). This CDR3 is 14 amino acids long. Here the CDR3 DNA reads TGTGCCAGCAGCGCGACTAGCGGGGGCCACGAGCAGTACTTC. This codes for CASSATSGGHEQYF.

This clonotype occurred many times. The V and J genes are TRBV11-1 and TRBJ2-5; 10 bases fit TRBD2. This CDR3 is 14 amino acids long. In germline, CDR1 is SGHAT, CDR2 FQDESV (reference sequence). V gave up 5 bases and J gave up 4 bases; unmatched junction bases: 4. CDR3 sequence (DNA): TGTGCCAGCAGCCCCTGGACTAGCGGAGAGACCCAGTACTTC. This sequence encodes CASSPWTSGETQYF.

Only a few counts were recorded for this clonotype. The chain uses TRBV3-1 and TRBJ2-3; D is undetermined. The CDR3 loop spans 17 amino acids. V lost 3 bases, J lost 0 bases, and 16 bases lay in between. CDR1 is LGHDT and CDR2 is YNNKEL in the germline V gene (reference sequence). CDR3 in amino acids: CASSHGRPLGSTDTQYF. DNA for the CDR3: TGTGCCAGCAGCCACGGCCGGCCACTTGGCAGCACAGATACGCAGTATTTT.

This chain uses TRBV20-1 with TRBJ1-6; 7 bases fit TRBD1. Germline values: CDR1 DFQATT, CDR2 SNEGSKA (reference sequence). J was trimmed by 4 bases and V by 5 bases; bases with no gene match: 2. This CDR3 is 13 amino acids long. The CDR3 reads CSAGDSYNSPLHF. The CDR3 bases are TGCAGTGCTGGGGACAGTTATAATTCACCCCTCCACTTT.

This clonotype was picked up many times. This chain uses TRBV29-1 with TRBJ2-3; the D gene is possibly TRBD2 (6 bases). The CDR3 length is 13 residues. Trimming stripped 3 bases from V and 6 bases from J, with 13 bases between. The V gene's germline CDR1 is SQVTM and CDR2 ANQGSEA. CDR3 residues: CSVEFRGGDTQYF. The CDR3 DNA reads TGCAGCGTTGAGTTTCGAGGAGGGGATACGCAGTATTTT.

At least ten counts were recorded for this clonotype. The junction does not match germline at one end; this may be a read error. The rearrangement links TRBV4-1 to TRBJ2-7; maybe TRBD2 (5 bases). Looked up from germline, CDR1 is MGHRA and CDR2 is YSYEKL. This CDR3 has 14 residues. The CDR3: CASSKDLRTDEQYF. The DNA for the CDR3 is TGCGCCAGCAGCAAAGATCTCAGGACTGACGAGCAGTACTTC.

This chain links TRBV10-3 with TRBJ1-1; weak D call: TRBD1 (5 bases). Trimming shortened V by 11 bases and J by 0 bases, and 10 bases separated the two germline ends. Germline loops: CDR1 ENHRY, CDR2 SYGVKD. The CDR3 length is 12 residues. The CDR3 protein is CAATGMNTEAFF. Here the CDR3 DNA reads TGTGCCGCAACAGGCATGAACACTGAAGCTTTCTTT.

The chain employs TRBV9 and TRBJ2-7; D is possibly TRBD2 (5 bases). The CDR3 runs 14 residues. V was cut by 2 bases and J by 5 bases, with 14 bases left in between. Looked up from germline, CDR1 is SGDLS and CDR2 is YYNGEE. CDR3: CASSVVPGTHEQYF. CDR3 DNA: TGTGCCAGCAGCGTGGTCCCGGGAACCCACGAGCAGTACTTC. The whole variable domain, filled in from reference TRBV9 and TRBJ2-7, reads DSGVTQTPKHLITATGQRVTLRCSPRSGDLSVYWYQQSLDQGLQFLIQYYNGEERAKGNILERFSAQQFPDLHSELNLSSLELGDSALYFCASSVVPGTHEQYFGPGTRLTVT.